This T cell receptor beta chain was identified during a study of shared clonotypes between healthy human individuals. General study findings and limits: The authors sampled blood alone, and tissue repertoires likely differ.

The CDR3 is made up of 17 amino acids. CDR1 and CDR2 (germline): LNHDA, SQIVND (reference sequence). Trimming took 3 bases from V and 2 from J, leaving 16 bases between them. About this clone itself: The target antigen is unknown.

TCRdb's copy holds only in-frame clones and misses some; the assay was immunoSEQ multiplex PCR. The sample holds about 2.4 million clones, 90% to 95% seen once. The sequenced sample consisted of naive CD4+ T cells sorted from blood. Described subset: CD45RA+ positively selected. J is TRBJ2-2 and V is TRBV19; D may be TRBD1 (6 bases). The TCR was taken from a man between 18 and 29 years old in good health. In DNA, the CDR3 is TGTGCCAGTAGTATGCCAGGGGCCGTAACAAACACCGGGGAGCTGTTTTTT. Translation gives CASSMPGAVTNTGELFF. Drawing the rest from reference TRBV19 and TRBJ2-2, the complete variable domain is DGGITQSPKYLFRKEGQNVTLSCEQNLNHDAMYWYRQDPGQGLRLIYYSQIVNDFQKGDIAEGYSVSREKKESFPLTVTSAQKNPTAFYLCASSMPGAVTNTGELFFGEGSRLTVL.